This TCR beta chain was identified during a study of human T cells and chemical hapten exposure. General study results and limits: More PT1 expanded TCRs went with higher patch test scores.

Time point indicated: patch test 1, 2 weeks after DPC sensitization. Treatment of the sample: therapeutic diphenylcyclopropenone sensitization with weekly scalp DPC. Each donor was an alopecia patient between 18 and 70 years of age who qualified for DPC. In this sample, this clonotype turned up a few times. What it recognizes is unknown. Germline V gene sequence: CDR1 SGHNT, CDR2 YYREEE (reference sequence). The length of the CDR3 is 14 residues. Trimming took off 0 bases at V and 5 bases at J, with 8 bases between the two ends. TCRdb re-derived calls from the RACE reads in MiXCR, one entry per CDR3 protein. The sample has about 90,000 distinct CDR3 sequences, about 10% seen once.

The source of this sequence is a man aged 40-55 years with alopecia areata. Some clones in this sample may be carry-over from other donors' samples. The specimen comprised whole blood, sampled in connection with sensitization to the hapten diphenylcyclopropenone (DPC). The chain couples TRBV5-4 to TRBJ1-4; no firm D call. The CDR3 reads CASSLEAVNEKLFF. CDR3 nucleotides: TGTGCCAGCAGCTTGGAGGCAGTAAATGAAAAACTGTTTTTT. The whole variable domain, remainder taken from reference TRBV5-4 and TRBJ1-4, is ETGVTQSPTHLIKTRGQQVTLRCSSQSGHNTVSWYQQALGQGPQFIFQYYREEENGRGNFPPRFSGLQFPNYSSELNVNALELDDSALYLCASSLEAVNEKLFFGSGTQLSVL.